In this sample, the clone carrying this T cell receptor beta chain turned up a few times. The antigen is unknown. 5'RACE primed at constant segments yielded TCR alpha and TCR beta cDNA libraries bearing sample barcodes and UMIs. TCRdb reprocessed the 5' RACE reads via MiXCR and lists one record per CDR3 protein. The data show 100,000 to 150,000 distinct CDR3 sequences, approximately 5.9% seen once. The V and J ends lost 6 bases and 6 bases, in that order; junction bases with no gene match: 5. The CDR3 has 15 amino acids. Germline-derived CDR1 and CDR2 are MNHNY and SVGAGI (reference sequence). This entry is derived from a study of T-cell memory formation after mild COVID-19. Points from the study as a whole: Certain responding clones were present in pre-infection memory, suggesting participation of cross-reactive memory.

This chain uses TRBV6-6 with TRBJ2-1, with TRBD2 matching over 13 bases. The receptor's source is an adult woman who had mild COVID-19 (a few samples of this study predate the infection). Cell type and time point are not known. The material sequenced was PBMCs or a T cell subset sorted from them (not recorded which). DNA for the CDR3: TGTGCCAGCAGAGAGGGACTAGCGGGAAGCAATGAGCAGTTCTTC. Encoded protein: CASREGLAGSNEQFF.